This T cell receptor (beta chain) was recorded in a study of T cells in Graves' hyperthyroidism and ophthalmopathy. Background on the study: Specimen type is peripheral blood, collected at initial diagnosis prior to any treatment. Study-wide findings and caveats: The majority of expanded thyroid clonotypes above 0.001 also appeared in blood.

Authors of the study amplified TCR beta CDR3 regions from RNA transcripts. Researchers ran a first-round RT-PCR on the TCR CDR3 using the HTBI primer set. TCRdb re-analysed the multiplex PCR reads in MiXCR, keeping a single row per CDR3 protein. The data show a few hundred thousand distinct CDR3 sequences, 13% seen once. This clonotype was seen at least ten times. Antigen specificity is unknown. The receptor was isolated from a man aged 25-45 years with Graves' hyperthyroidism that later progressed to Graves' ophthalmopathy. What was sequenced was blood.

The DNA of the CDR3 is TGTGCCAGCAACCTCCATTCTACAGGGGATGGCTACACCTTC. It codes for CASNLHSTGDGYTF. The chain recombines TRBV11-3 with TRBJ1-2; 7 bases are shared with TRBD1. Losses at the gene ends were 7 bases for V and 6 bases for J; bases not matched to a gene: 11. Germline V gene sequence: CDR1 SGHNT, CDR2 YENEEA. CDR3 size: 14 residues.